These 20 T cell receptor beta chains originate from one sample sequenced in a study of T cells in Graves' hyperthyroidism and ophthalmopathy. Amplified TCR beta CDR3 regions came from RNA transcripts. HTBI primers were the set used in a first-round RT-PCR of the TCR CDR3. TCRdb reprocessed the multiplex PCR reads via MiXCR and lists one record per CDR3 protein. The sample holds approximately 220,000 distinct CDR3 sequences, approximately 20% seen once. Sequenced: blood. The origin of the receptors is a man aged 40-50 years with Graves' hyperthyroidism.

This clonotype has more than one count but fewer than ten. V and J are TRBV29-1 and TRBJ1-2; D unclear. Germline V CDR1 and CDR2: SQVTM, ANQGSEA. V was trimmed by 7 bases and J by 5 bases, leaving 17 bases between them. The CDR3 runs to 13 residues. CDR3 protein: CSATPSVGYGYTF. The CDR3, as DNA: TGCAGCGCTACCCCCTCAGTAGGGTATGGCTACACCTTC.

This clonotype was seen more than once but under ten times. The chain links TRBV28 to TRBJ1-4; no reliable D call. The CDR3 totals 12 residues. Germline V CDR1 and CDR2: MDHEN, SYDVKM. V was trimmed by 10 bases and J by 3 bases, leaving 9 bases between them. CDR3 in amino acids: CATEVSNEKLFF. DNA for the CDR3: TGTGCCACCGAGGTGTCTAATGAAAAACTGTTTTTT.

This clonotype was counted ten times or more. This chain joins TRBV11-2 and TRBJ2-7; D assignment may be TRBD1 or TRBD2 (5 bases each). V lost 4 bases and J 10 bases, leaving 8 bases between the germline ends. The CDR3 is 10 residues long. Germline CDR1 is SGHAT and CDR2 is FQNNGV. The CDR3 bases are TGTGCCAGCAGCTCCCGGGACCAGTACTTC. This encodes CASSSRDQYF.

The gene calls are TRBV4-1 and TRBJ2-3; possibly TRBD1 for D (6 bases). Germline V gene lookup returns CDR1 MGHRA and CDR2 YSYEKL. Trimming removed 2 bases from V and 1 base from J, with 10 bases in between. The CDR3 has 15 residues. Here the CDR3 reads CASSQTGMGTDTQYF. The CDR3, as DNA: TGCGCCAGCAGCCAAACAGGGATGGGCACAGATACGCAGTATTTT.

This clonotype was observed many times. This rearrangement joins TRBV2 to TRBJ1-1; a weak D match, TRBD1 (5 bases). Trimming shortened V by 6 bases and J by 4 bases, and 15 bases separated the two germline ends. This CDR3 has 14 residues. Germline V CDR1 and CDR2: SNHLY, FYNNEI. The CDR3 sequence is CASSAGGGGTEAFF. The CDR3 coding sequence is TGTGCCAGCAGCGCGGGGGGTGGGGGCACTGAAGCTTTCTTT.

This clonotype has only a few counts. The chain carries TRBV7-3 and TRBJ2-3; TRBD2 matches 14 bases. CDR3 length: 16 residues. Germline assignment: CDR1 SGHTA and CDR2 FQGTGA. The V segment lost 5 bases and the J segment 5 bases; nucleotides outside the gene matches: 6. This chain's CDR3 is CASSRLAGGPGDTQYF. CDR3 bases: TGTGCCAGCAGCCGACTAGCGGGGGGGCCTGGAGATACGCAGTATTTT.

This clonotype was observed at least ten times. The rearrangement links TRBV18 to TRBJ2-5; no firm D call. The germline V gene has CDR1 KGHSH and CDR2 LQKENI. The CDR3 extends over 13 amino acids. With 2 bases removed from V and 1 base from J, the gap between germline ends came to 5 bases. The DNA for the CDR3 is TGTGCCAGCTCACCAAGCCCCCAAGAGACCCAGTACTTC. It encodes CASSPSPQETQYF.

This clonotype was counted ten times or more. The chain is built from TRBV18 and TRBJ2-3; D not certain. The CDR3 is made up of 15 amino acids. With 1 base removed from V and 0 bases from J, the gap between germline ends came to 8 bases. Per the germline V gene, CDR1 is KGHSH and CDR2 is LQKENI. The CDR3 reads CASSPRGTSTDTQYF. The CDR3 DNA sequence: TGTGCCAGCTCACCACGCGGCACTAGCACAGATACGCAGTATTTT.

This clonotype was counted a few times. The J gene is TRBJ1-1, the V gene TRBV20-1; D unclear. The CDR3 length is 13 residues. V dropped 3 bases and J dropped 1 base, with 9 bases sitting between them. Germline lookup yields CDR1 DFQATT and CDR2 SNEGSKA (reference sequence). The CDR3 region has the DNA TGCAGTGCTAGGGGCTTCTGGAACACTGAAGCTTTCTTT. Its translation: CSARGFWNTEAFF.

This clonotype has more than one count but fewer than ten. This CDR3 is CASRSVETQYF. The CDR3 DNA sequence: TGTGCCAGCAGATCCGTGGAGACCCAGTACTTC. The J gene is TRBJ2-5, the V gene TRBV28; unclear D gene. The CDR3 runs 11 residues. Germline-derived CDR1 and CDR2 are MDHEN and SYDVKM. V was clipped by 6 bases and J by 5 bases, with 7 bases between them.

The V gene is TRBV29-1, the J gene TRBJ2-2; the D gene is possibly TRBD1 (6 bases). Germline CDR1 and CDR2: SQVTM and ANQGSEA. The CDR3 is 13 amino acids. Trimming pared 6 bases from V and 3 bases from J, leaving 11 bases between. CDR3 bases: TGCAGCGTGGAATCAGGGGACACCGGGGAGCTGTTTTTT. As protein: CSVESGDTGELFF.

This clonotype was picked up many times. This chain links TRBV9 with TRBJ2-2, with no clear D. V dropped 3 bases and J dropped 4 bases, with 7 bases sitting between them. This CDR3 is 13 amino acids long. CDR1 is SGDLS and CDR2 is YYNGEE in the germline V gene. CDR3 amino acids: CASSDPGTGELFF. The CDR3 DNA sequence: TGTGCCAGCAGCGACCCGGGCACCGGGGAGCTGTTTTTT.

This clonotype was picked up many times. This chain links TRBV14 with TRBJ2-6; perhaps D is TRBD1 or TRBD2 (5 bases each). This CDR3 is 14 amino acids long. Germline V gene sequence: CDR1 SGHDN, CDR2 FVKESK. V lost 3 bases and J 2 bases, leaving 5 bases between the germline ends. The CDR3 is CASSQGAGANVLTF. Written as DNA, the CDR3 is TGTGCCAGCAGCCAGGGGGCTGGGGCCAACGTCCTGACTTTC. The whole variable domain, remainder taken from reference TRBV14 and TRBJ2-6, is EAGVTQFPSHSVIEKGQTVTLRCDPISGHDNLYWYRRVMGKEIKFLLHFVKESKQDESGMPNNRFLAERTGGTYSTLKVQPAELEDSGVYFCASSQGAGANVLTFGAGSRLTVL.

The chain has TRBV19 and TRBJ1-6; 7 bases are a match to TRBD1. J gave up 5 bases and V 5 bases, and 6 bases lay outside the gene matches. The CDR3 loop spans 15 amino acids. CDR1 and CDR2 from the germline V gene are LNHDA and SQIVND (reference sequence). The CDR3 loop is CASSPRQGDNSPLHF. As DNA, the CDR3 is TGTGCCAGTAGTCCGAGACAGGGTGATAATTCACCCCTCCACTTT.

This clonotype was seen at least ten times. V and J are TRBV18 and TRBJ2-7, with TRBD1 matching over 7 bases. Trimming cost V 0 bases and J 3 bases; bases outside gene matches: 2. The CDR3 has 14 residues. Germline CDR1 and CDR2: KGHSH and LQKENI. DNA of the CDR3: TGTGCCAGCTCACCACCCACAGGGGTCTACGAGCAGTACTTC. Its protein is CASSPPTGVYEQYF.

The sample holds a few counts of this clonotype. V is TRBV4-3 and J is TRBJ2-7; D unclear. The CDR3 is made up of 13 amino acids. Trimming stripped 4 bases from V and 3 bases from J, with 10 bases between. The V gene's germline CDR1 is LGHNA and CDR2 YSLEER. The CDR3 here is CASSPLKGYEQYF. The CDR3 DNA reads as TGCGCCAGCAGCCCTCTTAAGGGCTACGAGCAGTACTTC.

This clonotype has at least ten counts. The chain uses TRBV18 and TRBJ1-6; 10 bases match TRBD1. The germline CDR1 and CDR2 sequences are KGHSH and LQKENI. J gave up 8 bases and V 8 bases, and 6 bases lay outside the gene matches. The CDR3 sequence is 14 residues long. The DNA of the CDR3 is TGTGCCAGCAGCTTGGGACAGGGGTATTCACCCCTCCACTTT. Its protein product is CASSLGQGYSPLHF.

Many counts were recorded for this clonotype. J is TRBJ2-5 and V is TRBV7-2, with TRBD2 matching 9 bases. The J segment lost 6 bases and the V segment lost 5 bases, leaving 7 bases of the junction unmatched. Germline V gene lookup returns CDR1 SGHTA and CDR2 FQGNSA. The CDR3 covers 14 residues. In nucleotides, the CDR3 is TGTGCCAGCAGCCGACCCGGACTAGCGCAGACCCAGTACTTC. This sequence encodes CASSRPGLAQTQYF.

This clonotype has more than one count but fewer than ten. The chain joins TRBV28 to TRBJ2-1; 8 nucleotides align to TRBD1. V dropped 4 bases and J dropped 8; count of bases not matched to a gene: 7. CDR1 and CDR2 (germline): MDHEN, SYDVKM. This CDR3 has 14 amino acids. This CDR3 is CASSSQGGSDEQFF. Here the CDR3 DNA reads TGTGCCAGCAGTTCACAGGGGGGTTCGGATGAGCAGTTCTTC.

The chain combines TRBV2 with TRBJ1-2; 7 bases align to TRBD1. Trimming cost V 2 bases and J 4 bases; bases outside gene matches: 4. The CDR3 totals 14 residues. Germline V gene lookup returns CDR1 SNHLY and CDR2 FYNNEI. CDR3 in amino acids: CASSEIGTAYGYTF. For the CDR3, the DNA is TGTGCCAGCAGTGAAATCGGGACAGCCTATGGCTACACCTTC.